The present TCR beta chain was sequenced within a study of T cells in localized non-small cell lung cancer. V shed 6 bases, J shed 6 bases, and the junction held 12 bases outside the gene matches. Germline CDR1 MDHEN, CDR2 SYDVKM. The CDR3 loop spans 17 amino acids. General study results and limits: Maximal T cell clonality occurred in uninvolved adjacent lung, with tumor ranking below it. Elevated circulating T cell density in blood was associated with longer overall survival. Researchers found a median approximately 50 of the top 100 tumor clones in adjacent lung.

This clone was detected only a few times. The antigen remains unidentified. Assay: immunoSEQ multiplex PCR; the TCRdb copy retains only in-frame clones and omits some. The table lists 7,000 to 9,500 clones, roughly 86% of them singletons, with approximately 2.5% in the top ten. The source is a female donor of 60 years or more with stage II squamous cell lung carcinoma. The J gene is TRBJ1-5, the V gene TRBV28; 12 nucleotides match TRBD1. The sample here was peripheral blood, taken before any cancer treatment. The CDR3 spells CASRTGTGGSSRQPQHF. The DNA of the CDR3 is TGTGCCAGCAGGACCGGGACAGGGGGCTCGAGTCGTCAGCCCCAGCATTTT.